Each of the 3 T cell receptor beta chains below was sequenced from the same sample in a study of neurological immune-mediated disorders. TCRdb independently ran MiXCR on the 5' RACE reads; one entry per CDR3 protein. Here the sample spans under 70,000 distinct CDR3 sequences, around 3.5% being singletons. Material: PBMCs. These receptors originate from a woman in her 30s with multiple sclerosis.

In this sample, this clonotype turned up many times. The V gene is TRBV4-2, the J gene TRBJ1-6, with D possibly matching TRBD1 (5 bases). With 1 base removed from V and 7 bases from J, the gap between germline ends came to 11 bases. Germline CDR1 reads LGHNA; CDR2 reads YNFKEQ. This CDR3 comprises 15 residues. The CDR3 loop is CASSQVKGSNSPLHF. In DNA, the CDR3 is TGTGCCAGCAGCCAAGTCAAGGGGAGCAATTCACCCCTCCACTTT.

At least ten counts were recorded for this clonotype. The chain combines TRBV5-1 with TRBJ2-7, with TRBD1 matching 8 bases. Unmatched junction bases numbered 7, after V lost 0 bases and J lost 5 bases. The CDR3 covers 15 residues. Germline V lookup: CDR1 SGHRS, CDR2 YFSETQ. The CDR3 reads CASSLVQGAGDEQYF. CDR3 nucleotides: TGCGCCAGCAGCTTGGTTCAGGGGGCGGGTGACGAGCAGTACTTC.

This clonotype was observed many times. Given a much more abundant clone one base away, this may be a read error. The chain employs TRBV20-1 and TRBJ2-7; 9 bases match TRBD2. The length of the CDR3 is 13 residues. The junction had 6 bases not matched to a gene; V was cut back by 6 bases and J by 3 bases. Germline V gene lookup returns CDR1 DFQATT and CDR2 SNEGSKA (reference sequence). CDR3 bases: TGCAGTGCCAGCGGGAGGAAAGGCTACGAGCAGTACTTC. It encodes CSASGRKGYEQYF.